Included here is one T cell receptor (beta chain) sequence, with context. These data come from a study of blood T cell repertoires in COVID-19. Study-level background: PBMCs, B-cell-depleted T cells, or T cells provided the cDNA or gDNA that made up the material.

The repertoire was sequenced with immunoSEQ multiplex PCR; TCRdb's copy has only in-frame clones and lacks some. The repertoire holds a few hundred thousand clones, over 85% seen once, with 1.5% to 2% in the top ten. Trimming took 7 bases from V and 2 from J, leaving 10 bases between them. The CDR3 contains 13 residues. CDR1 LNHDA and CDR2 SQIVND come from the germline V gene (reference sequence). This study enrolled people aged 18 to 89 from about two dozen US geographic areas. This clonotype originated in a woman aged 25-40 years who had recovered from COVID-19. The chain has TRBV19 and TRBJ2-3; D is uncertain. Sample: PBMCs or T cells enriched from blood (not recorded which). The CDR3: CASTLSVTDTQYF. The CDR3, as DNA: TGTGCCAGTACTCTAAGCGTCACAGATACGCAGTATTTT. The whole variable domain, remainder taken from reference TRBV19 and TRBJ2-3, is DGGITQSPKYLFRKEGQNVTLSCEQNLNHDAMYWYRQDPGQGLRLIYYSQIVNDFQKGDIAEGYSVSREKKESFPLTVTSAQKNPTAFYLCASTLSVTDTQYFGPGTRLTVL.